A single T cell receptor (beta chain) is shown here with its context. V gave up 5 bases and J gave up 3 bases, with 11 bases separating them. The germline V gene has CDR1 SEHNR and CDR2 FQNEAQ (reference sequence). There are 13 residues in the CDR3. This sample was taken from a study of control samples from healthy donors and cancer patients. This table comes from immunoSEQ multiplex PCR, and its TCRdb copy is limited to in-frame clones, with some not included. The top ten clones hold around 1.4% of a sample with about 180,000 clones, approximately 90% of them seen once. Sequencing used blood. The gene calls are TRBV7-9 and TRBJ2-7; D not certain. This sequence originates from a man under 40 in good health. Here the CDR3 reads CASSPPAGYEQYF. In DNA form, the CDR3 reads TGTGCCAGCAGCCCCCCGGCAGGCTACGAGCAGTACTTC. Full variable domain (missing parts from reference TRBV7-9 and TRBJ2-7): DTGVSQNPRHKITKRGQNVTFRCDPISEHNRLYWYRQTLGQGPEFLTYFQNEAQLEKSRLLSDRFSAERPKGSFSTLEIQRTEQGDSAMYLCASSPPAGYEQYFGPGTRLTVT.